The 22 T cell receptor beta chains listed next were all sequenced from one sample in a study of CD8+ T cells in alopecia areata. cDNA prepared by RNA extraction and subsequent reverse transcription served as the template for sequencing. Libraries were prepared by immunoSEQ multiplex PCR; TCRdb keeps only in-frame clonotypes and omits some of them. Sampling found 250,000 or so clones, none seen once. Scientists pooled cutaneous lymph node cells and sorted them on CD4, CD8alpha, NKG2D, NKG2ACE and other markers. Sequencing was done on a sample of CD4+ T cells sorted from a lymph node. The receptors stem from a C3H/HeJ mouse with alopecia areata. The MHC haplotype recorded for the strain is H2-k.

As for this clone: Mouse germline and gene names are used. Sequencing ends 4 residues short of the CDR3 end; the germline J gene provides the rest. The V call is TRBV13-2, the J call TRBJ2-1; D possibly corresponds to TRBD2 (5 bases). Looked up from germline, CDR1 is NNHNN and CDR2 is SYGAGS (reference sequence). The CDR3 sequence is 11 residues long. The V gene lost 7 bases and the J gene lost 3 bases, with 5 bases spanning the gap. Incomplete CDR3 DNA: TGTGCCAGCTGGGGCTATGCT. It encodes CASWGYA. The entire CDR3 protein reads CASWGYAEQFF.

Turning to this clone: Gene labels here are mouse ones. Read sequence stops 3 residues before the CDR3 end, and the germline J gene provides the missing end. This chain uses TRBV1 with TRBJ1-6, with a tentative D call TRBD1 (6 bases). TRBJ1-6 is assigned to the ORF class and has an uncertain function. V was pared by 2 bases and J by 6 bases, with 11 bases between. The germline V gene has CDR1 NSQYPW and CDR2 LRSPGD (reference sequence). The CDR3 runs to 15 residues. CDR3 region: CTCSARGAVNSPLYF. CDR3 DNA (partial): TGCACCTGCAGTGCAAGGGGGGCCGTTAATTCGCCC.

Of note for this clone: The genes are named according to mouse. The sequenced fragment ends 4 residues before the CDR3 boundary, so the rest is inferred from the germline J gene. This sequence joins TRBV13-1 and TRBJ2-3; 7 nucleotides line up with TRBD2. The V gene end was trimmed by 0 bases and the J gene end by 0 bases; junction bases not matched to a gene: 4. The germline V gene encodes CDR1 NSHNY and CDR2 SYGAGN. CDR3 length: 16 amino acids. The CDR3: CASSDARTGSAETLYF. The CDR3 bases that were read are TGTGCCAGCAGTGATGCACGGACTGGAAGTGCAGAA.

Notes on this clone: A much larger clone sits a single nucleotide away, making a read error possible. All gene names here are mouse names. Read sequence stops 4 residues before the CDR3 end, and the germline J gene provides the missing end. The chain carries TRBV19 and TRBJ2-2; 10 bases line up with TRBD1. The junction had 0 bases not matched to a gene; V was cut back by 4 bases and J by 3 bases. This CDR3 region has 14 residues. The germline V gene encodes CDR1 FNHDT and CDR2 SITEND (reference sequence). CDR3: CASSGTGDTGQLYF. The covered CDR3 bases are TGTGCCAGCAGTGGGACAGGGGACACCGGG.

Turning to this clone: Gene names and germline refer to mouse. The read stops 4 residues short of the end of the CDR3; the missing end is completed from the germline J gene. The chain uses TRBV1 and TRBJ2-2, with 9 bases matching TRBD2. V lost 4 bases, J lost 3 bases, and 3 bases stayed unmatched. This CDR3 is built from 15 residues. Germline V gene data show CDR1 as NSQYPW and CDR2 as LRSPGD (reference sequence). The covered CDR3 bases are TGCACCTGCAGTGAACTGGGGGGCTACACCGGG. Translation gives CTCSELGGYTG. The whole CDR3 region reads CTCSELGGYTGQLYF.

For this clone: Gene names are the mouse ones. The read terminates 4 residues ahead of where the CDR3 ends, so the germline J gene completes it. The chain uses TRBV13-3 and TRBJ1-2; D perhaps matches TRBD1 (6 bases). The CDR3 totals 15 residues. Germline V gene sequence: CDR1 NNHDY, CDR2 SYVADS. The germline V and J ends were trimmed by 1 base and 1 base, with 11 bases remaining between them. The part of the CDR3 DNA that was read is TGTGCCAGCAGTGATCAGCAGGGGAGAAACTCC. This gives the protein CASSDQQGRNS. The full CDR3 reads CASSDQQGRNSDYTF.

This clone was observed a handful of times. Gene and germline names: mouse. The CDR3 end is not reached by the read, which stops 3 residues before it; the germline J gene fills it in. This chain joins TRBV19 and TRBJ1-6; 12 bases map to TRBD1. TRBJ1-6 is an ORF, and what it does is uncertain. The CDR3 totals 16 residues. In germline, CDR1 is FNHDT, CDR2 SITEND (reference sequence). V dropped 5 bases and J dropped 10; count of bases not matched to a gene: 10. CDR3 bases read: TGTGCCAGCAGCACCGGGACAGGGGGCGCGGGGTCGCCC. This sequence encodes CASSTGTGGAGSP. The whole CDR3 protein is CASSTGTGGAGSPLYF.

This clone was counted a few times. Mouse germline and gene names are used. The CDR3 end is not reached by the read, which stops 4 residues before it; the germline J gene fills it in. This sequence joins TRBV1 and TRBJ2-1, with 12 bases fitting TRBD1. The CDR3 sequence is 17 residues long. CDR1 and CDR2 (germline): NSQYPW, LRSPGD (reference sequence). V trimming: 1 base; J trimming: 5 bases; junction bases outside the gene matches: 6. The CDR3 DNA, read in part, is TGCACCTGCAGTGCAGCGACAGGGACAGGGGGCCATGCT. This translates into CTCSAATGTGGHA. The CDR3 as a whole reads CTCSAATGTGGHAEQFF. The variable domain in full, with the rest retrieved from reference TRBV1 and TRBJ2-1, is VTLLEQNPRWRLVPRGQAVNLRCILKNSQYPWMSWYQQDLQKQLQWLFTLRSPGDKEVKSLPGADYLATRVTDTELRLQVANMSQGRTLYCTCSAATGTGGHAEQFFGPGTRLTVL.

This clone has just a few counts. Mouse gene names apply. The CDR3 extends 4 residues past the end of the read, so its final part is completed from the germline J gene. V gene TRBV5 combines with J gene TRBJ2-7; D gene ambiguous. V gave up 1 base and J gave up 0 bases, with 4 bases separating them. This CDR3 contains 13 residues. Germline V gene data show CDR1 as LGHNA and CDR2 as YNLKQL (reference sequence). The chain's CDR3 is CASSQGLSYEQYF. The covered CDR3 bases are TGTGCCAGCAGCCAAGGACTCTCCTAT.

As concerns this clone: Germline and genes here are mouse. Read coverage stops 4 residues before the CDR3 terminus; the germline J gene supplies the remainder. V and J are TRBV13-2 and TRBJ2-5; 10 bases align to TRBD2. The CDR3 is 16 amino acids. Germline CDR1 is NNHNN and CDR2 is SYGAGS (reference sequence). The DNA read from the CDR3 is TGTGCCAGCGGCCCCCGGGACTGGGGTCGGGCAGAC. Translation: CASGPRDWGRAD. The full CDR3 sequence reads CASGPRDWGRADTQYF.

There are a few counts of this clone. The germline and genes are mouse ones. The read ends 3 residues shy of where the CDR3 ends; the end is completed using the germline J gene. This chain uses TRBV19 with TRBJ1-6; TRBD1 might be the D (5 bases). TRBJ1-6 is filed as an ORF, its function uncertain. The CDR3 consists of 16 residues. Germline V gene lookup returns CDR1 FNHDT and CDR2 SITEND (reference sequence). Trimming stripped 1 base from V and 2 bases from J, with 10 bases between. The part of the CDR3 DNA that was read is TGTGCCAGCAGTATAAGCCCAGGGACCTATAATTCGCCC. This gives the protein CASSISPGTYNSP. The full CDR3 protein is CASSISPGTYNSPLYF.

This clone was found a few times. Gene names denote mouse genes. The read terminates 4 residues before the CDR3 end, so the remaining end is supplied by the germline J gene. This chain uses TRBV17 with TRBJ1-2; D perhaps matches TRBD1 (6 bases). Germline lookup yields CDR1 MNHDT and CDR2 YYDKIL. V lost 3 bases, J lost 0 bases, and 8 bases lay in between. The CDR3 contains 14 residues. The sequenced CDR3 bases are TGTGCTAGCAGTAGTCACAGGGCAAACTCC. This translates into CASSSHRANS. From start to end, the CDR3 is CASSSHRANSDYTF.

About this clone: Germline and genes here are mouse. The read finishes 4 residues shy of the CDR3 end, and the germline J gene is used to complete it. The gene calls are TRBV13-2 and TRBJ1-2, with 7 bases lining up with TRBD1. Germline CDR1 is NNHNN and CDR2 is SYGAGS (reference sequence). The CDR3 contains 15 residues. V trimming: 0 bases; J trimming: 3 bases; junction bases outside the gene matches: 5. CDR3 DNA, as far as it was read: TGTGCCAGCGGTGATGCCCAGGGGGTGGACTCC. Its protein product is CASGDAQGVDS. The whole CDR3 protein reads CASGDAQGVDSDYTF.

This clone was observed a handful of times. Gene labels here are mouse ones. The CDR3 is cut off 4 residues early in the read; its end comes from the germline J gene. This chain links TRBV1 with TRBJ1-1, with 9 bases identical to TRBD1. V dropped 6 bases and J dropped 4; count of bases not matched to a gene: 9. The CDR3 runs to 15 residues. Looked up from germline, CDR1 is NSQYPW and CDR2 is LRSPGD (reference sequence). The sequenced part of the CDR3 DNA is TGCACCTGCAGCCACCGGGACAGGGAGGGCACA. Translating gives CTCSHRDREGT. The whole CDR3 sequence reads CTCSHRDREGTEVFF. Using reference TRBV1 and TRBJ1-1 for the parts outside the CDR3, the full variable domain is VTLLEQNPRWRLVPRGQAVNLRCILKNSQYPWMSWYQQDLQKQLQWLFTLRSPGDKEVKSLPGADYLATRVTDTELRLQVANMSQGRTLYCTCSHRDREGTEVFFGKGTRLTVV.

This clone was counted between two and nine times. Gene labels here are mouse ones. Read coverage stops 4 residues before the CDR3 terminus; the germline J gene supplies the remainder. V and J are TRBV19 and TRBJ1-1; 9 bases agree with TRBD1. Germline values: CDR1 FNHDT, CDR2 SITEND (reference sequence). The CDR3 runs to 14 residues. The junction had 3 bases not matched to a gene; V was cut back by 5 bases and J by 1 base. This chain's CDR3 is CASRRTGENTEVFF. CDR3 bases read: TGTGCCAGCAGGCGGACAGGGGAAAACACA.

This clone was detected a few times. Any gene name here is a mouse gene name. The read gets to within 4 residues of the CDR3 end, and the germline J gene fills in the rest. V and J are TRBV19 and TRBJ2-2, with 7 bases fitting TRBD1. The CDR3 loop spans 14 amino acids. Trimming at V came to 5 bases and at J to 6 bases, leaving 7 bases not matched to a gene. Germline V gene lookup returns CDR1 FNHDT and CDR2 SITEND (reference sequence). The part of the CDR3 DNA that was read is TGTGCCAGCAGACAGGGGACGTTTGCCGGG. Translation: CASRQGTFAG. The CDR3 reads in full as CASRQGTFAGQLYF.

For this clone: The germline and genes are mouse ones. The read falls 4 residues short of the CDR3 end, and the missing part is taken from the germline J gene. This chain connects TRBV13-1 to TRBJ2-1; 11 bases agree with TRBD2. V shed 9 bases, J shed 5 bases, and the junction held 7 bases outside the gene matches. The CDR3 is made up of 14 amino acids. The V gene's germline CDR1 is NSHNY and CDR2 SYGAGN. Here the CDR3 reads CATTWDWGNAEQFF. CDR3 DNA, as far as it was read: TGTGCCACCACCTGGGACTGGGGGAATGCT.

Notes on this clone: The germline and genes are mouse ones. The CDR3 end is not reached by the read, which stops 4 residues before it; the germline J gene fills it in. This chain links TRBV13-1 with TRBJ2-5, with 9 bases identical to TRBD2. The germline V gene encodes CDR1 NSHNY and CDR2 SYGAGN. V lost 0 bases to trimming and J lost 3 bases; unmatched junction nucleotides: 2. The CDR3 covers 15 residues. This chain's CDR3 is CASSDVGGLQDTQYF. Incomplete CDR3 DNA: TGTGCCAGCAGTGATGTGGGGGGGCTTCAAGAC.

This clone was detected a few times. Each gene name is a mouse one. Coverage ceases 4 residues before the CDR3 finishes, and the germline J gene fills in the end. Other DNA variants within this sample encode the same CDR3. The V call is TRBV19, the J call TRBJ2-5; TRBD1 matches 9 bases. The CDR3 totals 14 residues. Germline V gene sequence: CDR1 FNHDT, CDR2 SITEND (reference sequence). The covered CDR3 bases are TGTGCCAGCAGTATCCGGGACAGGGAAGAC. Translation: CASSIRDRED. The full-length CDR3 reads as CASSIRDREDTQYF.

Of note for this clone: The listed genes are named as in mouse. The sequence runs out 4 residues before the end of the CDR3; the remainder is reconstructed from the germline J gene. The chain uses TRBV17 and TRBJ2-2; TRBD1 matches at 8 bases. The germline V gene has CDR1 MNHDT and CDR2 YYDKIL. CDR3 length equals 14 residues. J was trimmed by 4 bases and V by 6 bases; bases with no gene match: 4. The CDR3 loop is CASRIRGPTGQLYF. The sequenced CDR3 bases are TGTGCTAGCAGGATCAGGGGGCCCACCGGG.

In its sample, this clone was seen a few times. Gene labels here are mouse ones. The CDR3 end falls 4 residues outside the read, so it is completed with the germline J gene. The gene calls are TRBV1 and TRBJ2-7; the match to TRBD2 covers 8 bases. This CDR3 spans 16 amino acids. V shed 0 bases, J shed 3 bases, and the junction held 7 bases outside the gene matches. Germline assignment: CDR1 NSQYPW and CDR2 LRSPGD (reference sequence). Incomplete CDR3 DNA: TGCACCTGCAGTGCAGATGGGGGGGGGCAGGGCTAT. As protein: CTCSADGGGQGY. The whole CDR3 is CTCSADGGGQGYEQYF. The variable domain in full, completed from reference TRBV1 and TRBJ2-7, reads VTLLEQNPRWRLVPRGQAVNLRCILKNSQYPWMSWYQQDLQKQLQWLFTLRSPGDKEVKSLPGADYLATRVTDTELRLQVANMSQGRTLYCTCSADGGGQGYEQYFGPGTRLTVL.

For this clone: Mouse names are used for the genes. The read terminates 3 residues ahead of where the CDR3 ends, so the germline J gene completes it. At the DNA level, this CDR3 is encoded by other sequences in the same sample as well. The genes are TRBV13-1 and TRBJ1-6; D is uncertain. TRBJ1-6 is an open reading frame whose function is uncertain. Per the germline V gene, CDR1 is NSHNY and CDR2 is SYGAGN. This CDR3 spans 14 amino acids. The V end lost 5 bases, the J end lost 0 bases, and 6 bases lay between the germline ends. The CDR3 here is CASRQNSYNSPLYF. The sequenced CDR3 bases are TGTGCCAGCAGACAGAATTCCTATAATTCGCCC.